This entry lists 22 T cell receptor beta chains sequenced from one sample in a study of T cell responses to AZD1222 COVID-19 vaccine. Measured with immunoSEQ multiplex PCR; TCRdb has only the in-frame clones, and not every one. The table includes about 140,000 clones, just under 95% detected once. The sequencing here drew on peripheral blood, taken on day 0 of AZD1222 vaccination. Receptors were obtained from an adult in good health.

The chain is built from TRBV24-1 and TRBJ1-2; TRBD1 aligns across 9 bases. The CDR3 sequence is 14 residues long. The V segment lost 3 bases and the J segment 6 bases; nucleotides outside the gene matches: 4. Germline CDR1 and CDR2: KGHDR and SFDVKD. The CDR3 region is CATSDPGTGHGYTF. DNA of the CDR3: TGTGCCACCAGTGATCCCGGGACAGGGCATGGCTACACCTTC.

V and J are TRBV11-2 and TRBJ1-4, with D maybe TRBD1 (6 bases). CDR3 length: 15 residues. The ends were cut back, 5 bases at V and 7 bases at J, with 17 bases in the middle. CDR1 is SGHAT and CDR2 is FQNNGV in the germline V gene. The CDR3 spells CASSPEAGAGEKLFF. The CDR3 region has the DNA TGTGCCAGCAGCCCCGAGGCAGGGGCGGGTGAAAAACTGTTTTTT.

This clone was counted once. V and J are TRBV7-9 and TRBJ2-5; D tentatively reads TRBD1 or TRBD2 (5 bases each). Trimming cost V 3 bases and J 1 base, with 21 bases left between them. The CDR3 spans 18 residues. CDR1 and CDR2 from the germline V gene are SEHNR and FQNEAQ (reference sequence). The CDR3 DNA reads as TGTGCCAGCAGCTTGTGGGGGAGCCCCCACTTGGCCCAAGAGACCCAGTACTTC. This encodes CASSLWGSPHLAQETQYF.

The chain carries TRBV6-5 and TRBJ2-3; no clear D gene. The germline V gene encodes CDR1 MNHEY and CDR2 SVGAGI. This CDR3 contains 14 residues. Trimming left V 5 bases short and J 2 bases short, with 11 bases between. CDR3 in DNA: TGTGCCAGCAGTACAAACAGATACACAGATACGCAGTATTTT. Its translation is CASSTNRYTDTQYF.

The J gene is TRBJ2-7, the V gene TRBV28; no clear D gene. The CDR3 is made up of 12 amino acids. The germline V gene has CDR1 MDHEN and CDR2 SYDVKM. Between the trimmed V and J ends, which lost 2 bases and 6 bases, there was a span of 8 bases. The CDR3 reads CASSLTFGEQYF. DNA of the CDR3: TGTGCCAGCAGTTTAACTTTCGGCGAGCAGTACTTC.

This chain uses TRBV28 with TRBJ1-5; possibly TRBD1 for D (5 bases). The CDR3 spans 15 residues. Between the trimmed V and J ends, which lost 5 bases and 2 bases, there was a span of 13 bases. Germline V gene lookup returns CDR1 MDHEN and CDR2 SYDVKM. CDR3 region: CASSLGGYGNQPQHF. In nucleotides, the CDR3 is TGTGCCAGCAGTCTGGGGGGGTATGGCAATCAGCCCCAGCATTTT.

CDR3 region: CASSLGGSTDTQYF. CDR3 DNA: TGCGCCAGCAGCTTGGGAGGGAGCACAGATACGCAGTATTTT. The chain couples TRBV5-1 to TRBJ2-3, with D possibly being TRBD2 (5 bases). There are 14 residues in the CDR3. Germline V CDR1 and CDR2: SGHRS, YFSETQ. V was pared by 0 bases and J by 0 bases, with 5 bases between.

Only a few counts were recorded for this clone. This chain links TRBV19 with TRBJ1-1; D gene uncertain. V lost 6 bases to trimming and J lost 1 base, with 15 bases between them. Germline V CDR1 and CDR2: LNHDA, SQIVND (reference sequence). The CDR3 runs 15 residues. This CDR3 is CASSPAGLSNTEAFF. CDR3 DNA sequence: TGTGCCAGTAGCCCCGCCGGTTTGTCGAACACTGAAGCTTTCTTT.

This sequence joins TRBV5-1 and TRBJ2-4; TRBD2 matches 8 bases. Germline values: CDR1 SGHRS, CDR2 YFSETQ. The CDR3 has 14 residues. Trimming took 4 bases from V and 8 from J; bases not matched to a gene: 8. The CDR3 DNA reads as TGCGCCAGCAGCCACACGGCGGGGGGCGACATTCAGTACTTC. It codes for CASSHTAGGDIQYF.

The chain is built from TRBV12-3 or TRBV12-4 and TRBJ2-7; D remains unclear. The V end lost 7 bases, the J end lost 6 bases, and 13 bases lay between the germline ends. This CDR3 is built from 12 residues. CDR3: CASTPNVAEQYF. CDR3 bases: TGTGCCAGCACCCCCAACGTAGCCGAGCAGTACTTC.

The CDR3 here is CASSPGTASSYNEQFF. The CDR3 coding sequence is TGTGCCAGCAGTCCCGGGACGGCGAGCTCCTACAATGAGCAGTTCTTC. This chain joins TRBV27 and TRBJ2-1; the D call may be TRBD1 or TRBD2 (5 bases each). There are 16 residues in the CDR3. The V gene's germline CDR1 is MNHEY and CDR2 SMNVEV (reference sequence). V dropped 5 bases and J dropped 0 bases, with 14 bases sitting between them.

In nucleotides, the CDR3 is TGTGCCAGCAGAGACAGGGGGCGAAGTGACATTCAGTACTTC. Its protein is CASRDRGRSDIQYF. The chain joins TRBV28 to TRBJ2-4; 10 bases map to TRBD1. CDR1 is MDHEN and CDR2 is SYDVKM in the germline V gene. This CDR3 region has 14 residues. V shed 6 bases, J shed 8 bases, and the junction held 7 bases outside the gene matches.

This chain uses TRBV12-3 or TRBV12-4 with TRBJ1-3, with D unclear. V gave up 3 bases and J gave up 0 bases, with 3 bases separating them. The CDR3 totals 13 residues. CDR3 loop: CASSFGSGNTIYF. CDR3 bases: TGTGCCAGCAGTTTCGGCTCTGGAAACACCATATATTTT.

V usage is TRBV11-3 and J usage is TRBJ2-2; either TRBD1 or TRBD2 may fit D (7 bases each). Germline lookup yields CDR1 SGHNT and CDR2 YENEEA. The CDR3 loop spans 15 amino acids. V was cut by 3 bases and J by 5 bases, with 13 bases left in between. The CDR3 reads CASSFRQGGTGELFF. The CDR3 DNA follows: TGTGCCAGCAGCTTTCGACAGGGAGGGACCGGGGAGCTGTTTTTT. Supplemented by reference TRBV11-3 and TRBJ2-2, the full variable domain reads EAGVVQSPRYKIIEKKQPVAFWCNPISGHNTLYWYLQNLGQGPELLIRYENEEAVDDSQLPKDRFSAERLKGVDSTLKIQPAELGDSAVYLCASSFRQGGTGELFFGEGSRLTVL.

The chain is built from TRBV10-1 and TRBJ1-6, with unresolved D. Trimming left V 3 bases short and J 0 bases short, with 0 bases between. Germline V gene data show CDR1 as WNHNN and CDR2 as SYGVQD (reference sequence). The CDR3 is 13 amino acids. CDR3 DNA: TGCGCCAGCAGTGACTCCTATAATTCACCCCTCCACTTT. This translates into CASSDSYNSPLHF.

This clone was seen more than once but under ten times. V usage is TRBV27 and J usage is TRBJ1-1; D unclear. Germline assignment: CDR1 MNHEY and CDR2 SMNVEV (reference sequence). CDR3 size: 13 residues. Trimming took 5 bases from V and 1 from J, leaving 8 bases between them. Here the CDR3 reads CASSVQRNTEAFF. The CDR3 coding sequence is TGTGCCAGCAGTGTACAGAGGAACACTGAAGCTTTCTTT.

This chain connects TRBV7-2 to TRBJ2-7; D remains ambiguous. This CDR3 is built from 11 residues. Germline CDR1 is SGHTA and CDR2 is FQGNSA. Trimming stripped 2 bases from V and 5 bases from J, with 4 bases between. This CDR3 is CASSLKNEQYF. The CDR3 DNA follows: TGTGCCAGCAGCTTAAAAAACGAGCAGTACTTC. The full variable domain, completed using reference TRBV7-2 and TRBJ2-7, is GAGVSQSPSNKVTEKGKDVELRCDPISGHTALYWYRQSLGQGLEFLIYFQGNSAPDKSGLPSDRFSAERTGGSVSTLTIQRTQQEDSAVYLCASSLKNEQYFGPGTRLTVT.

The rearrangement joins TRBV27 to TRBJ2-5, with D possibly called TRBD1 or TRBD2 (5 bases each). Germline assignment: CDR1 MNHEY and CDR2 SMNVEV (reference sequence). Trimming removed 1 base from V and 3 bases from J, with 9 bases in between. This CDR3 has 14 residues. The DNA of the CDR3 is TGTGCCAGCAGTTTATTGGGGACCAAAGAGACCCAGTACTTC. Translation gives CASSLLGTKETQYF.

This chain uses TRBV5-4 with TRBJ1-1; the D is unclear. The length of the CDR3 is 13 residues. In germline, CDR1 is SGHNT, CDR2 YYREEE (reference sequence). V lost 4 bases and J 4 bases, leaving 11 bases between the germline ends. CDR3 coding DNA: TGTGCCAGCAGCCCCAGGACTCTCACTGAAGCTTTCTTT. This encodes CASSPRTLTEAFF.

The V and J genes are TRBV6-6 and TRBJ2-1; the match to TRBD1 covers 10 bases. Germline CDR1 is MNHNY and CDR2 is SVGAGI (reference sequence). The CDR3 sequence is 15 residues long. Trimming took 7 bases from V and 6 from J; bases not matched to a gene: 9. The DNA for the CDR3 is TGTGCCAGCACCCGACAGGGGGCGCCCTCCAATGAGCAGTTCTTC. Amino acid sequence: CASTRQGAPSNEQFF.

The V gene is TRBV6-4, the J gene TRBJ2-3, with 7 bases matching TRBD1. From germline, CDR1 is MRHNA and CDR2 SNTAGT. This CDR3 has 14 residues. Losses at the gene ends were 3 bases for V and 4 bases for J; bases not matched to a gene: 4. CDR3 in amino acids: CASSEQTGSDTQYF. The CDR3 DNA reads as TGTGCCAGCAGTGAGCAGACAGGGTCAGATACGCAGTATTTT.

On this clone itself: A read error may account for a junction end that differs from germline. The genes are TRBV7-7 and TRBJ2-3; D unresolved. The V gene's germline CDR1 is SSHAT and CDR2 FNYEAQ (reference sequence). CDR3 length: 15 residues. The CDR3 bases are TGTGCTAGCAGCTTAGACCGTGGGGGCACAGATACGCAGTATTTT. It encodes CASSLDRGGTDTQYF.